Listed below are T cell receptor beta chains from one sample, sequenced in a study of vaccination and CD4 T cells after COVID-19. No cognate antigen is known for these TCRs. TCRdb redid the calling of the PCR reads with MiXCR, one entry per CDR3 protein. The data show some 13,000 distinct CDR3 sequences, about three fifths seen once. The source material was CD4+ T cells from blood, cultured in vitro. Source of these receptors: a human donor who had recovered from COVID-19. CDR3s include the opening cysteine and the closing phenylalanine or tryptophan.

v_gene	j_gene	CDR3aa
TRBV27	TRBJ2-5	CASSFPDRETQYF
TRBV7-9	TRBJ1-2	CASRLDRNYGYTF
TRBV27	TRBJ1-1	CASSFKGVWDTEAFF
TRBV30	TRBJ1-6	CAWSRGMNSPLHF
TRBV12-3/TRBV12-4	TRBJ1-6	CASSFRASPLHF
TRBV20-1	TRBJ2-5	CSAIPKETQYF
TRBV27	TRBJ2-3	CASSFDSPWPTDTQYF
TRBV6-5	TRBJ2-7	CASSYAGAHSEQYF
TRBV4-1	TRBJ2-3	CASSQEKLRASGSTDTQYF
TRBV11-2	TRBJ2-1	CASSFRSSGDQFF
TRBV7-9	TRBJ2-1	CASSLTWSASGYNEQFF
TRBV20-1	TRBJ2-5	CSAASGREWETQYF
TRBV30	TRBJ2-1	CACKSWDEQFF
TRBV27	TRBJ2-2	CASSSFLHSNTGELFF
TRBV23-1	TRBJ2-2	CASSQRGQGGTGELFF
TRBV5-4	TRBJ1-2	CASSSGQGAGGYTF
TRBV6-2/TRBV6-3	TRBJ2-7	CASSTRAESYEQYF
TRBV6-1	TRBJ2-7	CASSESSYEQYF
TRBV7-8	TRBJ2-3	CASSLTLAVYDTQYF
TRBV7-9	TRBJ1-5	CASSWTANSNQPQHF
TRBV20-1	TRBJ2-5	CSAPANPGSQETQYF
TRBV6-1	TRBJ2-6	CASGRGNSGANVLTF
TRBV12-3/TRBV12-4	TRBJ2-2	CASSYSGELFF
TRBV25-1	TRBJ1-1	CASSEDLGGEAFF
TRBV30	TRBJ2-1	CAWSSAGGAYNEQFF
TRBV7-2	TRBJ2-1	CASSLGHEQFF
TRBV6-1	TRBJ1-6	CASSERGALNSPLHF
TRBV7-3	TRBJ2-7	CASSLSAGSAYEQYF
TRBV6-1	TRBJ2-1	CASGREQFF
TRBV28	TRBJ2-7	CASSSPYEQYF
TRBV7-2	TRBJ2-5	CAIGETQYF
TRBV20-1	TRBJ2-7	CSASWGPIPSEQYF
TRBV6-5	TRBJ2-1	CASRYVAGVDEQFF
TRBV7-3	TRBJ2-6	CASSRGPHSGANVLTF
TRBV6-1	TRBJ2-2	CASSRTANTGELFF
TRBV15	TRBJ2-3	CATSMGLAAPDTQYF
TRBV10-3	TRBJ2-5	CAIRPGRGGETQYF
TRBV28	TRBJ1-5	CASSPVRVPHSNQPQHF
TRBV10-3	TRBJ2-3	CATGLGGGGTDTQYF
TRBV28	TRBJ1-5	CASSLRDTNQPQHF
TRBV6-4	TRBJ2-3	CASSDGAGGTDTQYF